Shown below are 18 T cell receptor beta chains from a single sample sequenced in a study of cytomegalovirus exposure and HLA in healthy donors. PCR involved 60 Vbeta and 13 Jbeta primers. The table came from immunoSEQ multiplex PCR; TCRdb's copy has only in-frame clones and leaves some out. The data contain about 190,000 clones, roughly 79% of them singletons. The sample comprised PBMCs. The receptors originated from a woman aged 18-29 years in good health and CMV-seronegative.

The chain couples TRBV4-1 to TRBJ2-5; TRBD2 matches at 13 bases. J gave up 5 bases and V 6 bases, and 18 bases lay outside the gene matches. The CDR3 covers 19 residues. Looked up from germline, CDR1 is MGHRA and CDR2 is YSYEKL. The CDR3 DNA reads as TGCGCCAGCAGTCCTCACTCAAACGGACTAGCGGGAGTAAATGAGACCCAGTACTTC. Its translation is CASSPHSNGLAGVNETQYF.

This sequence joins TRBV2 and TRBJ2-3; a weak D match, TRBD2 (6 bases). The germline V gene encodes CDR1 SNHLY and CDR2 FYNNEI. The germline V and J ends were trimmed by 0 bases and 3 bases, with 16 bases remaining between them. The CDR3 is 17 amino acids. The DNA of the CDR3 is TGTGCCAGCAGTGAAGCGCCCCCGGGGAGGAGTACAGATACGCAGTATTTT. This sequence encodes CASSEAPPGRSTDTQYF.

The chain joins TRBV5-1 to TRBJ1-2; 8 bases line up with TRBD1. After removal of 1 base from V and 2 bases from J, the junction contained 4 bases not matched to a gene. Germline CDR1 SGHRS, CDR2 YFSETQ. The CDR3 extends over 15 amino acids. The CDR3 DNA reads as TGCGCCAGCAGCTTGCGGGACAGGCCAAACTATGGCTACACCTTC. As protein: CASSLRDRPNYGYTF.

This chain uses TRBV7-2 with TRBJ2-7; TRBD1 aligns across 10 bases. Germline V gene data show CDR1 as SGHTA and CDR2 as FQGNSA. This CDR3 contains 16 residues. V dropped 3 bases and J dropped 2; count of bases not matched to a gene: 7. The CDR3 region is CASSFPWGTGAYEQYF. The DNA for the CDR3 is TGTGCCAGCAGCTTTCCTTGGGGGACAGGGGCCTACGAGCAGTACTTC.

The chain recombines TRBV19 with TRBJ2-5; tentatively, D is TRBD1 (5 bases). This CDR3 comprises 14 residues. The germline gives CDR1 LNHDA, CDR2 SQIVND (reference sequence). V gave up 3 bases and J gave up 4 bases, with 12 bases separating them. The CDR3 protein is CASSMKGRGETQYF. The DNA for the CDR3 is TGTGCCAGTAGTATGAAGGGGCGCGGAGAGACCCAGTACTTC.

The chain recombines TRBV19 with TRBJ2-7; 10 bases line up with TRBD1. This CDR3 has 17 residues. Germline trimming cut 2 bases from V and 6 bases from J; bases unmatched to any gene: 13. Germline V lookup: CDR1 LNHDA, CDR2 SQIVND (reference sequence). CDR3 DNA sequence: TGTGCCAGTAGTATACCACAGGGGACAGGGGTTGCTGGCGAGCAGTACTTC. Protein sequence: CASSIPQGTGVAGEQYF.

This clone appeared once. V gene TRBV5-1 combines with J gene TRBJ2-4, with D possibly matching TRBD2 (6 bases). Looked up from germline, CDR1 is SGHRS and CDR2 is YFSETQ. The ends were cut back, 5 bases at V and 5 bases at J, with 20 bases in the middle. The CDR3 consists of 16 residues. The CDR3 DNA follows: TGCGCCAGCAGGACCTTCAGCGGGTCGAGCCAAAACATTCAGTACTTC. Translated, it gives CASRTFSGSSQNIQYF.

Only a few counts were recorded for this clone. The chain joins TRBV5-1 to TRBJ2-6; D possibly corresponds to TRBD1 (5 bases). Germline CDR1 and CDR2: SGHRS and YFSETQ. Trimming left V 3 bases short and J 2 bases short, with 9 bases between. This CDR3 is 15 amino acids long. This chain's CDR3 is CASSSAGTGANVLTF. The CDR3 bases are TGCGCCAGCAGCTCCGCAGGGACTGGGGCCAACGTCCTGACTTTC. The whole variable domain, filled in from reference TRBV5-1 and TRBJ2-6, reads KAGVTQTPRYLIKTRGQQVTLSCSPISGHRSVSWYQQTPGQGLQFLFEYFSETQRNKGNFPGRFSGRQFSNSRSEMNVSTLELGDSALYLCASSSAGTGANVLTFGAGSRLTVL.

The V and J genes are TRBV18 and TRBJ2-7, with 7 bases lining up with TRBD2. Germline V gene lookup returns CDR1 KGHSH and CDR2 LQKENI. The CDR3 is 13 amino acids. The J segment lost 3 bases and the V segment lost 3 bases, leaving 2 bases of the junction unmatched. CDR3 DNA: TGTGCCAGCTCACCTGGGACTAACTACGAGCAGTACTTC. It codes for CASSPGTNYEQYF.

This sequence joins TRBV2 and TRBJ2-7, with 7 bases identical to TRBD1. The CDR3 consists of 13 residues. CDR1 is SNHLY and CDR2 is FYNNEI in the germline V gene. Trimming took 7 bases from V and 3 from J; bases not matched to a gene: 6. CDR3 in amino acids: CASNRNRGYEQYF. The DNA of the CDR3 is TGTGCCAGCAATCGAAACAGGGGCTACGAGCAGTACTTC.

The CDR3 DNA reads as TGTGCCAGCAGCTTAGCCGGGACAGGGGAATCACCCCTCCACTTT. It is translated as CASSLAGTGESPLHF. J is TRBJ1-6 and V is TRBV7-3; TRBD1 agrees at 10 bases. The V gene end was trimmed by 2 bases and the J gene end by 10 bases; junction bases not matched to a gene: 5. The germline V gene has CDR1 SGHTA and CDR2 FQGTGA. This CDR3 has 15 residues.

The CDR3 sequence is CASSPGGPISDTQYF. For the CDR3, the DNA is TGTGCCAGCAGCCCGGGGGGGCCTATCTCCGATACGCAGTATTTT. This chain connects TRBV28 to TRBJ2-3; 8 bases line up with TRBD2. Germline CDR1 MDHEN, CDR2 SYDVKM. The CDR3 spans 15 residues. The J segment lost 6 bases and the V segment lost 6 bases, leaving 11 bases of the junction unmatched.

The chain links TRBV19 to TRBJ2-3, with a weak D call TRBD2 (6 bases). Trimming cost V 3 bases and J 0 bases, with 16 bases left between them. Germline CDR1 is LNHDA and CDR2 is SQIVND (reference sequence). CDR3 length equals 17 residues. The CDR3 loop reads CASSIGGPSTSTDTQYF. The CDR3 DNA follows: TGTGCCAGTAGTATCGGGGGACCGAGTACTAGCACAGATACGCAGTATTTT. Full variable domain (remainder filled in from reference TRBV19 and TRBJ2-3): DGGITQSPKYLFRKEGQNVTLSCEQNLNHDAMYWYRQDPGQGLRLIYYSQIVNDFQKGDIAEGYSVSREKKESFPLTVTSAQKNPTAFYLCASSIGGPSTSTDTQYFGPGTRLTVL.

This chain connects TRBV25-1 to TRBJ1-2, with TRBD1 identical over 7 bases. This CDR3 region has 14 residues. V was clipped by 8 bases and J by 7 bases; unmatched bases: 13. Germline lookup yields CDR1 MGHDK and CDR2 SYGVNS. Here the CDR3 reads CASRTTGFDSGYTF. The CDR3 DNA sequence: TGTGCCAGCCGTACGACAGGGTTCGACTCTGGCTACACCTTC.

The chain couples TRBV5-1 to TRBJ2-1; 8 bases fit TRBD2. Trimming at V came to 3 bases and at J to 5 bases, leaving 13 bases not matched to a gene. Germline loops: CDR1 SGHRS, CDR2 YFSETQ. This CDR3 region has 17 residues. The DNA for the CDR3 is TGCGCCAGCAGCTCCTATAATCGAGGGACTAGTGACAATGAGCAGTTCTTC. Translated: CASSSYNRGTSDNEQFF. Using reference TRBV5-1 and TRBJ2-1 for the parts outside the CDR3, the full variable domain is KAGVTQTPRYLIKTRGQQVTLSCSPISGHRSVSWYQQTPGQGLQFLFEYFSETQRNKGNFPGRFSGRQFSNSRSEMNVSTLELGDSALYLCASSSYNRGTSDNEQFFGPGTRLTVL.

This clone was seen a single time. V usage is TRBV28 and J usage is TRBJ1-5; 7 bases are a match to TRBD1. From germline, CDR1 is MDHEN and CDR2 SYDVKM. The length of the CDR3 is 16 residues. J lost 1 base, V lost 3 bases, and 6 bases had no gene match. This CDR3 reads CASSLDRIGSNQPQHF. The DNA for the CDR3 is TGTGCCAGCAGTTTGGACAGGATAGGGAGCAATCAGCCCCAGCATTTT.

V gene TRBV5-5 combines with J gene TRBJ2-2; D perhaps matches TRBD1 (6 bases). The CDR3 length is 13 residues. V was clipped by 3 bases and J by 7 bases, with 10 bases between them. Germline lookup yields CDR1 SGHKS and CDR2 YYEKEE (reference sequence). The CDR3 DNA reads TGTGCCAGCAGCTATAACAGGGACGGGGAGCTGTTTTTT. Translation gives CASSYNRDGELFF.

This clone is a singleton in its sample. The CDR3 coding sequence is TGCGCCAGCAGTGAGACTAGCGGGGACCTCTCTGGGGCCAACGTCCTGACTTTC. It yields the protein CASSETSGDLSGANVLTF. The V call is TRBV10-2, the J call TRBJ2-6; 10 nucleotides agree with TRBD2. In germline, CDR1 is WSHSY, CDR2 SAAADI. The J segment lost 0 bases and the V segment lost 2 bases, leaving 4 bases of the junction unmatched. The CDR3 has 18 residues.